This is a list of T cell receptor beta chains from one sample in a study of T cells after yellow fever vaccination. TCRdb fed the 5' RACE reads into MiXCR, producing one record per CDR3 protein. This table holds some 120,000 distinct CDR3 sequences, 15% found once. The material sequenced was CD8+ T cells sorted from PBMCs, taken 5 days after the yellow fever booster vaccination. Every receptor here comes from a man between 18 and 35 years old who received the YFV17D yellow fever vaccine. CDR3s include the opening cysteine and the closing phenylalanine or tryptophan.

V,J,CDR3
TRBV4-1,TRBJ2-5,CASSQGDRGKETQYF
TRBV9,TRBJ2-2,CASSASGGRPGELFF
TRBV4-1,TRBJ2-4,CASSPGTGSIQYF
TRBV21-1,TRBJ2-1,CASSQGARGNEQFF
TRBV29-1,TRBJ2-2,CSADHGDTGELFF
TRBV29-1,TRBJ2-3,CSVEGDLAAQYF
TRBV9,TRBJ2-3,CASSVVDRADTQYF
TRBV7-3,TRBJ2-3,CASSVGGTSTDTQYF
TRBV4-3,TRBJ2-7,CASSQDKGRYEQYF
TRBV5-1,TRBJ2-5,CASSLGPRIQETQYF
TRBV5-1,TRBJ2-3,CASSLVWGAGTDTQYF
TRBV12-5,TRBJ2-1,CASGLVRQLGDEQFF
TRBV7-9,TRBJ1-1,CASSPRDRVFLGTEAFF
TRBV29-1,TRBJ2-7,CSVDWDGSYEQYF
TRBV12-3/TRBV12-4,TRBJ2-3,CASSLYSGGFTDTQYF
TRBV20-1,TRBJ1-2,CSARDRRGFGRGYTF
TRBV7-9,TRBJ2-5,CASTLWGGQETQYF
TRBV4-1,TRBJ1-1,CASSQGPGNTEAFF
TRBV6-6,TRBJ1-1,CASTPYMNTEAFF
TRBV7-9,TRBJ2-3,CASSSLAGGRADTQYF
TRBV29-1,TRBJ2-1,CSVPQIRDRGPYNEQFF
TRBV12-3/TRBV12-4,TRBJ1-1,CASSLGSMNTEAFF
TRBV6-5,TRBJ1-1,CASSYGTPAGTEAFF
TRBV9,TRBJ1-5,CASSPGTGKPQHF
TRBV7-3,TRBJ2-2,CASSLGLLDTGELFF
TRBV9,TRBJ2-5,CASSVGAPQETQYF
TRBV19,TRBJ2-3,CASSMSGGAPTDTQYF
TRBV7-7,TRBJ1-4,CASSLSGATNEKLFF
TRBV5-4,TRBJ2-4,CASSPGGTNIQYF
TRBV7-9,TRBJ2-5,CASSIGQFQETQYF
TRBV12-3/TRBV12-4,TRBJ2-3,CASSPSGRGTDTQYF
TRBV7-2,TRBJ2-3,CASSLGVGFTDTQYF
TRBV3-1,TRBJ1-5,CASSPRGSNQPQHF
TRBV5-1,TRBJ2-7,CASSSFRDGSYEQYF
TRBV4-1,TRBJ2-2,CASSQDPSGGATGELFF
TRBV6-6,TRBJ2-1,CASSYSLEQFF
TRBV7-6,TRBJ2-7,CASSFDPTAAKLYEQYF
TRBV11-2,TRBJ2-7,CASSGTAEQYF
TRBV6-2/TRBV6-3,TRBJ2-2,CASTAGRDTGELFF
TRBV27,TRBJ2-1,CATGTRGGGRFF
TRBV10-2,TRBJ2-5,CASSEISSEGRETQYF
TRBV11-2,TRBJ2-1,CASSSHRDHRRVGEQFF
TRBV6-5,TRBJ2-2,CASSYSSGGAVGELFF
TRBV5-5,TRBJ2-7,CASSLVGGYEQYF
TRBV5-1,TRBJ2-5,CASSLGYNQETQYF
TRBV12-3/TRBV12-4,TRBJ2-5,CASRSSGSQETQYF